The next 10 T cell receptor beta chains were all read from a single sample in a study of blood T cell repertoires in COVID-19 (dated by TCRdb to about 2020). Library preparation employed the immunoSEQ multiplex PCR assay. The immuneACCESS repertoire file appears here via TCRdb, limited to in-frame rearrangements. These files lack a portion of the clones; in checked studies, under half of the deficit traces to unresolved V genes, and the cause of the others is not known. The sample table lists 200,000 or so clones, more than 70% of them with a count of one. Of the sample, 7.4% falls within the top ten clones. The sequencing input was PBMCs or T cells enriched from blood (not recorded which). The source is a woman between 40 and 55 years old with acute COVID-19.

The rearrangement uses TRBV28 and TRBJ2-7, with D possibly matching TRBD1 (6 bases). Trimming pared 6 bases from V and 7 bases from J, leaving 16 bases between. There are 13 residues in the CDR3. The germline CDR1 and CDR2 sequences are MDHEN and SYDVKM. CDR3: CASREQGPEEQYF. CDR3 DNA: TGTGCCAGCAGAGAACAGGGTCCGGAAGAGCAGTACTTC. Looking up the rest from reference TRBV28 and TRBJ2-7 gives the full variable domain: DVKVTQSSRYLVKRTGEKVFLECVQDMDHENMFWYRQDPGLGLRLIYFSYDVKMKEKGDIPEGYSVSREKKERFSLILESASTNQTSMYLCASREQGPEEQYFGPGTRLTVT.

The J gene is TRBJ1-4, the V gene TRBV18, with D hard to call. The CDR3 covers 14 residues. V was shortened by 3 bases and J by 1 base, with 6 bases between the two germline ends. Germline assignment: CDR1 KGHSH and CDR2 LQKENI. CDR3 region: CASSPRGTNEKLFF. The DNA of the CDR3 is TGTGCCAGCTCACCCCGGGGAACTAATGAAAAACTGTTTTTT.

This clone was detected once. The chain couples TRBV27 to TRBJ1-3; D might be TRBD1 (5 bases). V lost 8 bases, J lost 0 bases, and 17 bases lay in between. CDR1 is MNHEY, CDR2 SMNVEV, per germline (reference sequence). The CDR3 consists of 16 residues. The CDR3 region is CASRGLQKSSGNTIYF. DNA of the CDR3: TGTGCCAGCCGGGGACTCCAAAAAAGCTCTGGAAACACCATATATTTT.

The J gene is TRBJ2-7, the V gene TRBV10-1, with 8 bases fitting TRBD2. The junction had 3 bases not matched to a gene; V was cut back by 6 bases and J by 2 bases. Germline assignment: CDR1 WNHNN and CDR2 SYGVQD (reference sequence). This CDR3 is built from 13 residues. DNA of the CDR3: TGCGCCAGCAGCGGGGGGGCCCCCTACGAGCAGTACTTC. Amino acids: CASSGGAPYEQYF.

The rearrangement links TRBV7-2 to TRBJ1-3; D unclear. Germline values: CDR1 SGHTA, CDR2 FQGNSA. The length of the CDR3 is 16 residues. The V end lost 5 bases, the J end lost 5 bases, and 19 bases lay between the germline ends. This CDR3 reads CASSPYQSGYRNTIYF. DNA of the CDR3: TGTGCCAGCAGCCCCTATCAGTCGGGGTATCGAAACACCATATATTTT.

The chain carries TRBV27 and TRBJ2-7, with 10 bases identical to TRBD1. Germline trimming cut 5 bases from V and 9 bases from J; bases unmatched to any gene: 13. This CDR3 has 15 residues. CDR1 and CDR2 (germline): MNHEY, SMNVEV (reference sequence). CDR3 region: CASSPRDRGRVGQYF. The CDR3, as DNA: TGTGCCAGCAGTCCACGGGACAGGGGCCGCGTGGGGCAGTACTTC.

The gene calls are TRBV7-8 and TRBJ2-3; 8 bases are shared with TRBD1. The length of the CDR3 is 14 residues. V shed 5 bases, J shed 2 bases, and the junction held 3 bases outside the gene matches. Germline assignment: CDR1 SGHVS and CDR2 FQNEAQ. The CDR3 nucleotides are TGTGCCAGCAGCCCGACAGGGGTCACAGATACGCAGTATTTT. The encoded protein is CASSPTGVTDTQYF.

V is TRBV7-9 and J is TRBJ2-6; the D gene is possibly TRBD2 (5 bases). CDR1 is SEHNR and CDR2 is FQNEAQ in the germline V gene (reference sequence). V lost 2 bases and J 3 bases, leaving 11 bases between the germline ends. The CDR3 is 16 amino acids. CDR3 protein: CASSLMGRHGANVLTF. The CDR3 DNA is TGTGCCAGCAGCTTAATGGGGAGACATGGGGCCAACGTCCTGACTTTC. The entire variable domain, with the rest obtained from reference TRBV7-9 and TRBJ2-6, is as follows: DTGVSQNPRHKITKRGQNVTFRCDPISEHNRLYWYRQTLGQGPEFLTYFQNEAQLEKSRLLSDRFSAERPKGSFSTLEIQRTEQGDSAMYLCASSLMGRHGANVLTFGAGSRLTVL.

The chain links TRBV29-1 to TRBJ1-1, with 10 nucleotides matching TRBD1. Germline lookup yields CDR1 SQVTM and CDR2 ANQGSEA. V lost 7 bases and J lost 1; bases outside the gene matches: 3. The CDR3 sequence is 13 residues long. CDR3 nucleotides: TGCAGCGGGGGGACAGGGGCGAACACTGAAGCTTTCTTT. This gives the protein CSGGTGANTEAFF.

The V gene is TRBV4-2, the J gene TRBJ2-5, with TRBD2 matching over 9 bases. The V and J ends lost 4 bases and 3 bases, in that order; junction bases with no gene match: 6. The CDR3 covers 15 residues. CDR1 is LGHNA, CDR2 YNFKEQ, per germline. The CDR3 sequence is CASSRGGGAEETQYF. In DNA form, the CDR3 reads TGTGCCAGCAGCCGCGGCGGGGGGGCAGAAGAGACCCAGTACTTC.